This T cell receptor beta chain derives from a study of patients and donors after allogeneic stem cell transplantation (dated by TCRdb to about 2020). From the cysteine up to the phenylalanine, the CDR3 has a length of 14 residues. Only the CDR3 DNA stays, 42 bases, in frame from base 1. Via the germline V gene (reference sequence), CDR1 is SGHNT and CDR2 YYREEE. Germline trimming amounts to 9 bases on V and 0 bases on J, with 4 as the count of junction bases outside the gene matches. Libraries were made using RT-PCR. The sequencing machine was a NextSeq 550. Using fastp trimming at Q25 and MiXCR clonotype assembly, TCRdb reanalyzed the public sequencing data and kept in-frame beta chains. Each entry merges the rows of one CDR3 protein and shows their most common DNA and genes. The sample table contains approximately 200,000 distinct CDR3 sequences; only one count was recorded for 41% of them. The ten biggest clones cover around 35% of the sample.

Of note for this clonotype: Its antigen is not yet known. No much larger clonotype is one base removed from it; base qualities were not supplied.

This TCR came from a human donor who was either an allogeneic HSCT recipient or a stem cell or donor lymphocyte infusion donor (not recorded which). It is not recorded whose cells these are; they may come from a transplant donor. The sequence joins TRBV5-4 to TRBJ2-3, with TRBD2 matching 10 junction bases. The sample was blood, either unsorted or a sorted T cell fraction (not recorded which). The CDR3 region: CATEAGGSTDTQYF. The DNA sequence is as follows: TGTGCCACCGAAGCGGGAGGGAGCACAGATACGCAGTATTTT.